A selection of T cell receptor beta chains follows, all from one sample in a study of cytomegalovirus exposure and HLA in healthy donors. Some clones are missing from TCRdb's copy, which holds only in-frame ones; the method was immunoSEQ multiplex PCR. Of 50,000 to 65,000 clones listed, 82% are singletons. Material: PBMCs. Every receptor here comes from a woman younger than 30 in good health and CMV-seronegative. The CDR3 runs from the conserved cysteine through the conserved F or W. D genes are given only for firm matches. Not every row has a clone size; where given, it reads once, few, many or a size class.

j_gene: TRBJ1-4
abundance: .
v_gene: TRBV5-5
d_gene: TRBD1
CDR3nt: TGTGCCAGCAGCCGGGACAGAAGGATCTTGGTGAATGAAAAACTGTTTTTT
CDR3aa: CASSRDRRILVNEKLFF

j_gene: TRBJ2-7
abundance: few
v_gene: TRBV19
d_gene: TRBD1
CDR3nt: TGTGCCAGTAGAGGAAGGGACAGGGGCGAGCAGTACTTC
CDR3aa: CASRGRDRGEQYF

j_gene: TRBJ2-3
abundance: .
v_gene: TRBV9
d_gene: TRBD1
CDR3nt: TGTGCCAGCAGGCCTCCGGGACAGGGGGCAGATACGCAGTATTTT
CDR3aa: CASRPPGQGADTQYF

j_gene: TRBJ1-5
abundance: .
v_gene: TRBV27
d_gene: TRBD1
CDR3nt: TGTGCCAGCAGTTTAAGAGGGGGCGGGTATCAGCCCCAGCATTTT
CDR3aa: CASSLRGGGYQPQHF

j_gene: TRBJ1-1
abundance: once
v_gene: TRBV7-6
d_gene: .
CDR3nt: TGTGCCAGCAGCTTAGTAGGCCTCAGGGACACTGAAGCTTTCTTT
CDR3aa: CASSLVGLRDTEAFF

j_gene: TRBJ2-2
abundance: .
v_gene: TRBV19
d_gene: .
CDR3nt: TGTGCCAGTAGTACGTGGACTAAAAACACCGGGGAGCTGTTTTTT
CDR3aa: CASSTWTKNTGELFF

j_gene: TRBJ1-3
abundance: .
v_gene: TRBV28
d_gene: TRBD1
CDR3nt: TGTGCCAGCAGTGTGTCCAGGGGGTCCTATGGAAACACCATATATTTT
CDR3aa: CASSVSRGSYGNTIYF

j_gene: TRBJ2-3
abundance: .
v_gene: TRBV19
d_gene: TRBD2
CDR3nt: TGTGCCAGTAGTATGGGGGAGCGGGAGTCAGATACGCAGTATTTT
CDR3aa: CASSMGERESDTQYF

j_gene: TRBJ2-7
abundance: once
v_gene: TRBV5-6
d_gene: TRBD2
CDR3nt: TGTGCCAGCAGCTCCATCGGGGGGAAGCGGGGTTCCTACGAGCAGTACTTC
CDR3aa: CASSSIGGKRGSYEQYF

j_gene: TRBJ2-1
abundance: .
v_gene: TRBV5-1
d_gene: TRBD2
CDR3nt: TGCGCCAGCAGCTTGGATGGTCTGGCGGGAGTAGCGGGGAATGAGCAGTTCTTC
CDR3aa: CASSLDGLAGVAGNEQFF

j_gene: TRBJ2-1
abundance: .
v_gene: TRBV6-5
d_gene: TRBD2
CDR3nt: TGTGCCAGCAGTGGGACTAGCGTCTCCCGTGAGCAGTTCTTC
CDR3aa: CASSGTSVSREQFF

j_gene: TRBJ1-5
abundance: .
v_gene: TRBV2
d_gene: .
CDR3nt: TGTGCCAGCAGTGAAAGGAGTGGTGGCAATCAGCCCCAGCATTTT
CDR3aa: CASSERSGGNQPQHF

j_gene: TRBJ1-2
abundance: .
v_gene: TRBV15
d_gene: TRBD1
CDR3nt: TGTGCCACCAGCAGAGGAGGGGGCACGGGCTATGGCTACACCTTC
CDR3aa: CATSRGGGTGYGYTF

j_gene: TRBJ2-2
abundance: .
v_gene: TRBV9
d_gene: TRBD2
CDR3nt: TGTGCCAGCAGCGTAGCATCCGGGAGGGCCCTGAACACCGGGGAGCTGTTTTTT
CDR3aa: CASSVASGRALNTGELFF

j_gene: TRBJ1-5
abundance: .
v_gene: TRBV19
d_gene: .
CDR3nt: TGTGCCAGTAGACCGCCCAGGTCCCGGGGGCAGCCCCAGCATTTT
CDR3aa: CASRPPRSRGQPQHF

j_gene: TRBJ2-3
abundance: few
v_gene: TRBV10-1
d_gene: TRBD1
CDR3nt: TGCGCCAGCAGTGAGTCCCGTTTTCCCGAGGGGGCCACAGATACGCAGTATTTT
CDR3aa: CASSESRFPEGATDTQYF

j_gene: TRBJ2-7
abundance: few
v_gene: TRBV6-1
d_gene: TRBD1
CDR3nt: TGTGCCAGCAGTTCCCCGGGACAGGGTCTTTACGAGCAGTACTTC
CDR3aa: CASSSPGQGLYEQYF

j_gene: TRBJ1-2
abundance: .
v_gene: TRBV19
d_gene: TRBD1
CDR3nt: TGTGCCAGTAGCTTCCGGGACAGGGGGGTTGGCTATGGCTACACCTTC
CDR3aa: CASSFRDRGVGYGYTF

j_gene: TRBJ2-7
abundance: .
v_gene: TRBV28
d_gene: .
CDR3nt: TGTGCCAGCAGTTTATTAGGGGGGGCCTCCTACGAGCAGTACTTC
CDR3aa: CASSLLGGASYEQYF

j_gene: TRBJ1-5
abundance: .
v_gene: TRBV6-5
d_gene: .
CDR3nt: TGTGCCAGCAGTTACCAGTACAGTAGCAATCAGCCCCAGCATTTT
CDR3aa: CASSYQYSSNQPQHF

j_gene: TRBJ2-5
abundance: .
v_gene: TRBV28
d_gene: .
CDR3nt: TGTGCCAGCAGTTTTGCCCCCCCCCAACTGGAGACCCAGTACTTC
CDR3aa: CASSFAPPQLETQYF

j_gene: TRBJ2-7
abundance: .
v_gene: TRBV5-1
d_gene: .
CDR3nt: TGCGCCAGCAGCTTCCGGAGTGAGACCTACGAGCAGTACTTC
CDR3aa: CASSFRSETYEQYF

j_gene: TRBJ1-4
abundance: .
v_gene: TRBV5-6
d_gene: .
CDR3nt: TGTGCCAGCAGCTTTTTCCAAACTAATGAAAAACTGTTTTTT
CDR3aa: CASSFFQTNEKLFF

j_gene: TRBJ2-7
abundance: .
v_gene: TRBV6-5
d_gene: .
CDR3nt: TGTGCCAGCAGTTACGGGCAGGGAGGTTACGAGCAGTACTTC
CDR3aa: CASSYGQGGYEQYF

j_gene: TRBJ2-2
abundance: once
v_gene: TRBV5-1
d_gene: TRBD1
CDR3nt: TGCGCCAGCAGCTTGTCCGCGACAGGGGCCAACACCGGGGAGCTGTTTTTT
CDR3aa: CASSLSATGANTGELFF

j_gene: TRBJ1-2
abundance: .
v_gene: TRBV7-9
d_gene: .
CDR3nt: TGTGCCAGCAGCTTAGGAACAGAGATGGTCACCTTC
CDR3aa: CASSLGTEMVTF

j_gene: TRBJ2-1
abundance: .
v_gene: TRBV29-1
d_gene: .
CDR3nt: TGCAGCGTTGTTAGGGGGGGACACAATGAGCAGTTCTTC
CDR3aa: CSVVRGGHNEQFF

j_gene: TRBJ2-3
abundance: few
v_gene: TRBV5-1
d_gene: .
CDR3nt: TGCGCCAGCAGCTTGGCCGGGGGAGGTGATACGCAGTATTTT
CDR3aa: CASSLAGGGDTQYF

j_gene: TRBJ2-5
abundance: few
v_gene: TRBV6-5
d_gene: TRBD2
CDR3nt: TGTGCCAGCAGTATGGGGGGGGAAGGGAAAGAGACCCAGTACTTC
CDR3aa: CASSMGGEGKETQYF

j_gene: TRBJ1-2
abundance: .
v_gene: TRBV7-6
d_gene: TRBD1
CDR3nt: TGTGCCAGCAGCCCCGCCCCCAGGGGGCAAGGGTATGGCTACACCTTC
CDR3aa: CASSPAPRGQGYGYTF

j_gene: TRBJ2-7
abundance: .
v_gene: TRBV7-9
d_gene: .
CDR3nt: TGTGCCAGCAGCCGGGGATCCTTGGAGCAGTACTTC
CDR3aa: CASSRGSLEQYF

j_gene: TRBJ1-4
abundance: .
v_gene: TRBV5-6
d_gene: .
CDR3nt: TGTGCCAGCAGCCTTCCGCGGGCTGGAGAAAAACTGTTTTTT
CDR3aa: CASSLPRAGEKLFF

j_gene: TRBJ2-7
abundance: .
v_gene: TRBV6-5
d_gene: TRBD2
CDR3nt: TGTGCCAGCCGACCAGCGGGAGGGAGCTCCTACGAGCAGTACTTC
CDR3aa: CASRPAGGSSYEQYF

j_gene: TRBJ2-3
abundance: .
v_gene: TRBV7-8
d_gene: TRBD2
CDR3nt: TGTGCCAGCAGCACCGGGACTAGCATTCTCACAGATACGCAGTATTTT
CDR3aa: CASSTGTSILTDTQYF

j_gene: TRBJ2-5
abundance: .
v_gene: TRBV5-1
d_gene: .
CDR3nt: TGCGCCAGCAGCTTGGGAATGCGTAGCGTACGGTACCAAGAGACCCAGTACTTC
CDR3aa: CASSLGMRSVRYQETQYF

j_gene: TRBJ2-1
abundance: .
v_gene: TRBV11-1
d_gene: TRBD2
CDR3nt: TGTGCCAGCAGCCCCGGGACTAGCGGGAATCCCCTCGATGAGCAGTTCTTC
CDR3aa: CASSPGTSGNPLDEQFF

j_gene: TRBJ2-5
abundance: .
v_gene: TRBV4-1
d_gene: TRBD2
CDR3nt: TGCGCCAGCAGCCAAGGGCGAGGAGCGGGAGTGGAAGAGACCCAGTACTTC
CDR3aa: CASSQGRGAGVEETQYF

j_gene: TRBJ2-2
abundance: .
v_gene: TRBV27
d_gene: .
CDR3nt: TGTGCCAGCAGCCCCGACAACTTGAACACCGGGGAGCTGTTTTTT
CDR3aa: CASSPDNLNTGELFF

j_gene: TRBJ1-1
abundance: .
v_gene: TRBV15
d_gene: .
CDR3nt: TGTGCCACCAGCACCGATAGGCAACCGGGCACTGAAGCTTTCTTT
CDR3aa: CATSTDRQPGTEAFF

j_gene: TRBJ2-5
abundance: .
v_gene: TRBV19
d_gene: TRBD2
CDR3nt: TGTGCCAGTAGTGCGACTAGCGGGAGGTTGGAGACCCAGTACTTC
CDR3aa: CASSATSGRLETQYF

j_gene: TRBJ1-1
abundance: few
v_gene: TRBV14
d_gene: .
CDR3nt: TGTGCCAGCAGCCAAGGGTATATTAGGGGTATGAACACTGAAGCTTTCTTT
CDR3aa: CASSQGYIRGMNTEAFF

j_gene: TRBJ2-7
abundance: .
v_gene: TRBV9
d_gene: TRBD1
CDR3nt: TGTGCCAGCAGCGTCGACAGGGGAAGCAACGAGCAGTACTTC
CDR3aa: CASSVDRGSNEQYF

j_gene: TRBJ2-6
abundance: .
v_gene: TRBV14
d_gene: TRBD1
CDR3nt: TGTGCCAGCAGCCAAGGGGGACAGAGCTTCTTTCTGGGGGCCAACGTCCTGACTTTC
CDR3aa: CASSQGGQSFFLGANVLTF

j_gene: TRBJ2-3
abundance: .
v_gene: TRBV2
d_gene: TRBD2
CDR3nt: TGTGCCAGCACCGAACTAGCGGGAGGCTCGGATACGCAGTATTTT
CDR3aa: CASTELAGGSDTQYF

j_gene: TRBJ1-1
abundance: .
v_gene: TRBV5-1
d_gene: .
CDR3nt: TGCGCCAGCAGCTTATCCCGGTCGTTTGAAGCTTTCTTT
CDR3aa: CASSLSRSFEAFF

j_gene: TRBJ1-1
abundance: .
v_gene: TRBV27
d_gene: TRBD1
CDR3nt: TGTGCCAGCAGTTTCGGGACAGGGGGCGCGAGAAGCACTGAAGCTTTCTTT
CDR3aa: CASSFGTGGARSTEAFF

j_gene: TRBJ1-6
abundance: few
v_gene: TRBV9
d_gene: .
CDR3nt: TGTGCCAGCAGCGTATCGGGGGGAGGTAATTCACCCCTCCACTTT
CDR3aa: CASSVSGGGNSPLHF

j_gene: TRBJ1-1
abundance: .
v_gene: TRBV21-1
d_gene: .
CDR3nt: TGTGCCAGCAGCAAAGAGCACACTGAAGCTTTCTTT
CDR3aa: CASSKEHTEAFF

j_gene: TRBJ1-2
abundance: .
v_gene: TRBV27
d_gene: .
CDR3nt: TGTGCCAGCAGTTTTGGTGACAGCCTTCTGGGGGGCTACACCTTC
CDR3aa: CASSFGDSLLGGYTF

j_gene: TRBJ1-1
abundance: .
v_gene: TRBV4-2
d_gene: TRBD1
CDR3nt: TGTGCCAGCCTTAACCAACCAGGGGGCGATGGTGAAGCTTTCTTT
CDR3aa: CASLNQPGGDGEAFF

j_gene: TRBJ2-1
abundance: .
v_gene: TRBV6-7
d_gene: TRBD1
CDR3nt: TGTGCCATCAGACTCGGGACAGGGTACAATGAGCAGTTCTTC
CDR3aa: CAIRLGTGYNEQFF

j_gene: TRBJ1-2
abundance: .
v_gene: TRBV7-9
d_gene: .
CDR3nt: TGTGCCAGCAGCTCCGATCTGGACAGAAACTATGGCTACACCTTC
CDR3aa: CASSSDLDRNYGYTF

j_gene: TRBJ2-7
abundance: .
v_gene: TRBV30
d_gene: .
CDR3nt: TGTGCCTGGATTAGGGGTGGACACGAGCAGTACTTC
CDR3aa: CAWIRGGHEQYF

j_gene: TRBJ2-1
abundance: .
v_gene: TRBV5-6
d_gene: .
CDR3nt: TGTGCCAGCAGCTTCTGGCGGGTTTACAATGAGCAGTTCTTC
CDR3aa: CASSFWRVYNEQFF

j_gene: TRBJ2-7
abundance: .
v_gene: TRBV2
d_gene: TRBD2
CDR3nt: TGTGCCACCACACCCGGGACTAGCGGGACCCACGAGCAGTACTTC
CDR3aa: CATTPGTSGTHEQYF

j_gene: TRBJ1-6
abundance: .
v_gene: TRBV6-1
d_gene: TRBD1
CDR3nt: TGTGCCAGCAGTGACCTCGGACAGGCCTATAATTCACCCCTCCACTTT
CDR3aa: CASSDLGQAYNSPLHF